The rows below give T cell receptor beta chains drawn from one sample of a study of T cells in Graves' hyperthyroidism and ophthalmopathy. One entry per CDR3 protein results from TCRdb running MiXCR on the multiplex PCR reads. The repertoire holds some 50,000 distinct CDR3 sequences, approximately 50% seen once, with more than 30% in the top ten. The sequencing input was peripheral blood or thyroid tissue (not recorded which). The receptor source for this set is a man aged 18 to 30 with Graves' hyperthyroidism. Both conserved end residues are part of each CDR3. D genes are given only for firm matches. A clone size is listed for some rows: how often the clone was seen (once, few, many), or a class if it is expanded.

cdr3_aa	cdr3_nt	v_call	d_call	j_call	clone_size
CSVRPGTSGGLQETQYF	TGCAGCGTGAGGCCCGGGACTAGCGGGGGGCTACAAGAGACCCAGTACTTC	TRBV29-1	TRBD2	TRBJ2-5	once
CASKAVNQPQHF	TGTGCCAGCAAGGCGGTCAATCAGCCCCAGCATTTT	TRBV2	-	TRBJ1-5	many
CASSPTGPRGYTF	TGCGCCAGCAGCCCGACAGGGCCGCGGGGCTACACCTTC	TRBV10-2	TRBD1	TRBJ1-2	-
CATSGTIDQGGYTDTQYF	TGTGCCACCAGCGGGACCATCGATCAGGGTGGGTACACAGATACGCAGTATTTT	TRBV15	-	TRBJ2-3	-
CASSHQGQGVSYEQYFGPGTEAFF	-	TRBV6-5	-	TRBJ1-1	-
CSALGQGDTGELFF	TGCAGTGCCCTGGGACAGGGGGACACCGGGGAGCTGTTTTTT	TRBV20-1	TRBD1	TRBJ2-2	-
CASSSHRGTYNSPLHF	TGTGCCAGCAGCTCCCACAGGGGAACCTATAATTCACCCCTCCACTTT	TRBV7-2	TRBD1	TRBJ1-6	-
CASSFGQSQPQHF	TGCGCCAGCAGCTTCGGGCAATCCCAGCCCCAGCATTTT	TRBV5-1	-	TRBJ1-5	-
CSAGAGVVETQYF	TGCAGTGCTGGAGCGGGAGTGGTAGAGACCCAGTACTTC	TRBV20-1	TRBD2	TRBJ2-5	-
CSARGFDQPQHF	TGCAGTGCTAGAGGGTTTGATCAGCCCCAGCATTTT	TRBV20-1	-	TRBJ1-5	medium-sized
CSARATSGSFEQYF	TGCAGTGCTAGAGCGACTAGCGGGAGTTTCGAGCAGTACTTC	TRBV20-1	TRBD2	TRBJ2-7	-
CATSRARNYEQYF	TGTGCCACCAGCAGAGCTAGAAACTACGAGCAGTACTTC	TRBV15	-	TRBJ2-7	many
CAISESNGQGTLRPEAFF	TGTGCCATCAGTGAGTCCAATGGTCAGGGCACCTTAAGACCTGAAGCTTTCTTT	TRBV10-3	-	TRBJ1-1	many
CATSTTGTAQEAQHF	TGTGCCACTAGCACTACCGGGACAGCCCAAGAGGCCCAGCACTTC	TRBV7-9	TRBD1	TRBJ2-5	-
CSAKPGQGNSPLHF	TGCAGCGCAAAACCGGGACAGGGGAATTCACCCCTCCACTTT	TRBV20-1	TRBD1	TRBJ1-6	-
CASSPTTSVPLHF	-	TRBV7-8	-	TRBJ1-6	-
CASSEPQHF	TGTGCTAGCAGTGAGCCCCAGCATTTT	TRBV2	-	TRBJ1-5	-
CASSLNQQETQYF	TGTGCCAGCAGCTTAAACCAGCAAGAGACCCAGTACTTC	TRBV7-8	-	TRBJ2-5	-
CSASGQGALQETQYF	TGCAGTGCTTCGGGACAGGGGGCACTACAAGAGACCCAGTACTTC	TRBV20-1	TRBD1	TRBJ2-5	-
CASEQAGEAFF	TGTGCCTCAGAACAGGCTGGTGAAGCTTTCTTT	TRBV7-9	-	TRBJ1-1	-
CSARVLRGELFF	TGCAGTGCTAGGGTTCTACGCGGGGAGCTGTTTTTT	TRBV20-1	-	TRBJ2-2	-
CASSISGYPGDTQYF	TGTGCCAGCAGTATCTCCGGTTACCCAGGGGATACGCAGTATTTT	TRBV28	-	TRBJ2-3	few
CASSAGTGVYEQYF	TGTGCCAGCAGCGCCGGGACAGGGGTGTACGAGCAGTACTTC	TRBV2	TRBD1	TRBJ2-7	-